This is a list of T cell receptor beta chains from one sample in a study of shared clonotypes between healthy human individuals. TCRdb's copy holds only in-frame clones and misses some; the assay was immunoSEQ multiplex PCR. The sample contains some 2.3 million clones, over 90% of which appear only once. Sequencing used naive CD4+ T cells from PBMCs. The receptors were sampled from a man younger than 30 in good health. Some clones in this sample may be carry-over from other donors' samples. Both conserved end residues are part of each CDR3. A D gene is named only where the DNA matches it firmly.

len	v_gene	d_gene	j_gene	CDR3nt	CDR3aa
15	TRBV5-8	.	TRBJ2-3	TGTGCCAGCAGCGCGGGAAGGACTAGCACAGATACGCAGTATTTT	CASSAGRTSTDTQYF
15	TRBV7-8	TRBD1	TRBJ1-1	TGTGCCAGCAGGGCGAGGGACAGGGGGAGCACTGAAGCTTTCTTT	CASRARDRGSTEAFF
12	TRBV7-9	.	TRBJ1-2	TGTGCCAGCAGCGCCTTGTTGGGTGGCTACACCTTC	CASSALLGGYTF
14	TRBV6-1	.	TRBJ1-1	TGTGCCAGCACCGGACGGGGCATGAACACTGAAGCTTTCTTT	CASTGRGMNTEAFF
15	TRBV6-5	.	TRBJ2-6	TGTGCCAGCAGCAGGGGGGCTTCTGGGGCCAACGTCCTGACTTTC	CASSRGASGANVLTF
16	TRBV5-5	.	TRBJ2-3	TGTGCCAGCAGCAGAGGGGGACCACTAGCGATGAGTACGCAGTATTTT	CASSRGGPLAMSTQYF
15	TRBV6-1	.	TRBJ1-1	TGTGCCAGCAGTGGGGGCAGGGCCAGGGACACTGAAGCTTTCTTT	CASSGGRARDTEAFF
18	TRBV7-3	TRBD2	TRBJ2-1	TGTGCCAGCAGCTTAACCCCGGGGGTAGCGGGGCCAGGGAATGAGCAGTTCTTC	CASSLTPGVAGPGNEQFF
16	TRBV28	.	TRBJ1-5	TGTGCCAGCAGTTTCAGGGAGCGGTTAGGCAATCAGCCCCAGCATTTT	CASSFRERLGNQPQHF
14	TRBV5-1	TRBD1	TRBJ1-2	TGCGCCAGCAGCTCACCGGGACAGGGGGTTGGCTACACCTTC	CASSSPGQGVGYTF
18	TRBV7-3	TRBD2	TRBJ2-3	TGTGCCAGCAGCTTATTCCCCGAGGGGGTTAGCGGGAGGGATACGCAGTATTTT	CASSLFPEGVSGRDTQYF
15	TRBV2	TRBD2	TRBJ2-2	TGTGCCATCCTAGAAGGAGGGAGGGCCACCGGGGAGCTGTTTTTT	CAILEGGRATGELFF